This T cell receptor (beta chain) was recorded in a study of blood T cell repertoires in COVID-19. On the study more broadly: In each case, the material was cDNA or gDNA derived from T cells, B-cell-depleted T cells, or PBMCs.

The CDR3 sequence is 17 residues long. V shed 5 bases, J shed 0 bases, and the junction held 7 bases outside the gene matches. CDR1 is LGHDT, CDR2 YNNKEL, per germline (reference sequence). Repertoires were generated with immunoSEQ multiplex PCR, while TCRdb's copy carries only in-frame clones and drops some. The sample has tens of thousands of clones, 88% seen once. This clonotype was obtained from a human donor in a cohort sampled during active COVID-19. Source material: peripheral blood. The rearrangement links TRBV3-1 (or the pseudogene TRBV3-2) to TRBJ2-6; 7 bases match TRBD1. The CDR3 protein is CASSDWTGTSGANVLTF. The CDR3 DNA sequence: TGTGCCAGCAGCGATTGGACAGGCACCTCTGGGGCCAACGTCCTGACTTTC.